This is a list of T cell receptor beta chains from one sample in a study of blood T cells in healthy people across ages. Using its own MiXCR run on the 5' RACE reads, TCRdb lists one record per CDR3 protein. Of 1.6 million or so distinct CDR3 sequences listed, roughly 30% are singletons. Specimen: blood. These receptors were obtained from a woman aged 25 to 39 in good health. CDR3s include the opening cysteine and the closing phenylalanine or tryptophan. The D gene is left open where the match is weak. Clone size is shown for a subset of rows, as once, few, many or a class of expanded clone.

V gene,D gene,J gene,clone size,CDR3 DNA,CDR3 protein
TRBV4-1,TRBD1,TRBJ1-3,.,TGCGCCAGCAGCTCCCACAGGGGATACTCTGGAAACACCATATATTTT,CASSSHRGYSGNTIYF
TRBV6-2/TRBV6-3,.,TRBJ1-2,.,TGTGCCAGCAGTAGGCGAGCAGGGCTCCCCTATGGCTACACCTTC,CASSRRAGLPYGYTF
TRBV7-2,.,TRBJ2-3,.,TGTGCCAGCAGCTTCTACTTGCGTACGCAGTATTTT,CASSFYLRTQYF
TRBV7-3,TRBD1,TRBJ2-6,few,TGTGCCAGCAGCTTAATCTTAGGGACAGGGTCAGTCCTGACTTTC,CASSLILGTGSVLTF
TRBV20-1,TRBD2,TRBJ2-7,few,TGCAGTGCCATCGGGACTAGCGAGACCTACGAGCAGTACTTC,CSAIGTSETYEQYF
TRBV11-2,TRBD2,TRBJ2-7,.,TGTGCCAGCAGCTTTTCTAGCGGGGGTCCAAGCTCCTACGAGCAGTACTTC,CASSFSSGGPSSYEQYF
TRBV5-1,.,TRBJ2-7,few,TGCGCCAGCAGCTCCGGGACATACAACGAGCAGTACTTC,CASSSGTYNEQYF
TRBV4-1,.,TRBJ2-1,few,TGCGCCAGCAGCCCTTCGCTTCTCTACAATGAGCAGTTCTTC,CASSPSLLYNEQFF
TRBV5-1,.,TRBJ1-4,.,TGCGCCAGCAGTCCACAGACAGAAATCAATGAAAAACTGTTTTTT,CASSPQTEINEKLFF
TRBV21-1,.,TRBJ2-7,few,TGTGCCAGCAGCAAAGAAGGGGGGGGCTCCTACGAGCAGTACTTC,CASSKEGGGSYEQYF
TRBV28,.,TRBJ2-7,.,TGTGCCAGCAGGTATCCGGGTCGAGGCTACGAGCAGTACTTC,CASRYPGRGYEQYF
TRBV11-2,.,TRBJ1-1,.,TGTGCCAGCAGCTTAACAGCAAGCCTAATGAACACTGAAGCTTTCTTT,CASSLTASLMNTEAFF
TRBV5-1,.,TRBJ1-1,.,TGCGCCAGCAGCTTGGATCCGGCAGGGAGAGCTTTCTTT,CASSLDPAGRAFF
TRBV11-2,.,TRBJ2-1,.,TGTGCCAGCAGCTGGGCGCGCGGAGAGGACAATGAGCAGTTCTTC,CASSWARGEDNEQFF
TRBV20-1,.,TRBJ2-5,.,TGCAGTGCTAAGTCGGCAAATTGGGGGAACCAGTACTTC,CSAKSANWGNQYF
TRBV4-1,TRBD2,TRBJ2-2,few,TGCGCCAGCAGCCGTTCAGCGGGAGGAAGAAGGACCGGGGAGCTGTTTTTT,CASSRSAGGRRTGELFF
TRBV6-1,.,TRBJ1-1,.,TGTGCCAGCAGTGATTGGTCCACTGAAGCTTTCTTT,CASSDWSTEAFF
TRBV5-1,TRBD1,TRBJ2-3,.,TGCGCCAGCAGCTTACAGGGGGCGAAAACAGATACGCAGTATTTT,CASSLQGAKTDTQYF
TRBV6-5,TRBD1,TRBJ2-3,.,TGTGCCAGCAGGTCGACAGGGGGCTGGACGAATGCGCAGTATTTT,CASRSTGGWTNAQYF
TRBV5-1,.,TRBJ1-1,.,TGCGCCAGCAGCTTCGCAGGGACCACTGAAGCTTTCTTT,CASSFAGTTEAFF
TRBV20-1,.,TRBJ2-1,few,TGCAGTGCTAGGGTGGGGGTCTTCTCGAAGCAGTTCTTC,CSARVGVFSKQFF
TRBV20-1,TRBD1,TRBJ1-4,.,TGCAGTGCTAGAGAACAGGGGAGGAGGGAAAAACTGTTTTTT,CSAREQGRREKLFF
TRBV7-2,.,TRBJ2-7,.,TGTGCCAGCAGCTTACCGTCATCGGGGACCCGCGAGCAGTACTTC,CASSLPSSGTREQYF
TRBV14,.,TRBJ2-1,.,TGTGCCAGCAGCCCGAATTTAGGAGCGACCTACAATGAGCAGTTCTTC,CASSPNLGATYNEQFF
TRBV13,TRBD2,TRBJ2-1,once,TGTGCCAGCAGCCCTGTTGGGGTAGCGGGAGACAATGAGCAGTTCTTC,CASSPVGVAGDNEQFF
TRBV5-1,.,TRBJ2-7,.,TGCGCCGGCAGCTTGGCCATGGGGGGGGCTGTCAACGAGCAGTACTTC,CAGSLAMGGAVNEQYF
TRBV30,.,TRBJ2-1,.,TGTGCCTGGAGTCGACATATACCGGACAATGAGCAGTTCTTC,CAWSRHIPDNEQFF
TRBV6-4,TRBD1,TRBJ2-5,.,TGTGCCAACTTCACTAATACCGGGACAGAAGAGACCCAGTACTTC,CANFTNTGTEETQYF
TRBV21-1,.,TRBJ2-7,once,TGTGCCAGCAGCAAACCAGGCGGGGGGGCGGCCTACGAGCAGTACTTC,CASSKPGGGAAYEQYF
TRBV30,.,TRBJ2-5,.,TGTGCCTGGAGGCCAGCAGGGGCATGGACCCAGTACTTC,CAWRPAGAWTQYF
TRBV15,.,TRBJ2-7,few,TGTGCCACCAGCAGATACCGGGGCGGTTACTCCTACGAGCAGTACTTC,CATSRYRGGYSYEQYF
TRBV9,.,TRBJ2-1,.,TGTGCCAGCAGCGTAGAGATATACAATGAGCAGTTCTTC,CASSVEIYNEQFF
TRBV28,.,TRBJ2-5,few,TGTGCCAGCAGCCGAGACCTGACAGTCGGTCTTTGGGAGACCCAGTACTTC,CASSRDLTVGLWETQYF
TRBV10-3,.,TRBJ1-2,few,TGTGCCATCAGTGAAGGCGGACAGTTTTATGGCTACACCTTC,CAISEGGQFYGYTF
TRBV12-3/TRBV12-4,.,TRBJ1-1,.,TGTGCCAGCAGTTTAGCGGATGGCAGGTTGAACACTGAAGCTTTCTTT,CASSLADGRLNTEAFF
TRBV6-1,.,TRBJ1-5,.,TGTGCCAGCAGTGAGAACGCCGGTAAATGGCAGCCCCAGCATTTT,CASSENAGKWQPQHF
TRBV3-1,TRBD2,TRBJ2-1,few,TGTGCCAGCAGCCTACTAGCGAGAGAATACAATGAGCAGTTCTTC,CASSLLAREYNEQFF
TRBV20-1,TRBD2,TRBJ2-1,few,TGCAGTGCTAGAGATGGCGGGGGGGCCTATGAGCAGTTCTTC,CSARDGGGAYEQFF
TRBV15,.,TRBJ2-1,.,TGTGCCACCAGCAGACTTCCAAGAATACTGATGTCCTACAATGAGCAGTTCTTC,CATSRLPRILMSYNEQFF
TRBV3-1,.,TRBJ1-1,.,TGTGCCAGCAGCCAAACTCTCCGGACTGAAGCTTTCTTT,CASSQTLRTEAFF
TRBV7-2,.,TRBJ1-1,.,TGTACCAGCAGCTTGGCTTCCTTGAACACTGAAGCTTTCTTT,CTSSLASLNTEAFF
TRBV19,.,TRBJ2-7,.,TGTGCCAGTAAACCCCAGGGGCAAAGCTCCTACGAGCAGTACTTC,CASKPQGQSSYEQYF
TRBV5-1,.,TRBJ1-2,once,TGCGCCAGCAGCTTGGTTCCAGGGTGGTACTATGGCTACACCTTC,CASSLVPGWYYGYTF
TRBV4-2,.,TRBJ1-6,many,TGTGCCAGCAGCCAAGCTGTTACCGGGACTGCCTGGGAAGATTCACCCCTCCACTTT,CASSQAVTGTAWEDSPLHF
TRBV5-1,.,TRBJ2-5,few,TGCGCCAGCAGCAACGCGGGGGCGTCGTATGGGACGGAAGAGACCCAGTACTTC,CASSNAGASYGTEETQYF
TRBV12-3/TRBV12-4,.,TRBJ1-2,.,TGTGCCAGCAGTTTACGTCGGGACTCCTATGGCTACACCTTC,CASSLRRDSYGYTF
TRBV29-1,TRBD1,TRBJ2-7,many,TGCAGCGTTGCTTGGGACAGCTCCTACGAGCAGTACTTC,CSVAWDSSYEQYF
TRBV12-3/TRBV12-4,.,TRBJ2-2,.,TGTGCCAGCAGCGCAGATCGATATGGCACCGGGGAGCTGTTTTTT,CASSADRYGTGELFF
TRBV12-3/TRBV12-4,TRBD2,TRBJ2-1,few,TGTGCCAGCAGTTTCAGCGGGGGGGATAATGAGCAGTTCTTC,CASSFSGGDNEQFF
TRBV5-5,.,TRBJ1-2,.,TGTGCCAGCACCCATGGGCCAGGGGTGGCGTATGGCTACACCTTC,CASTHGPGVAYGYTF
TRBV6-1,.,TRBJ2-6,.,TGTGCCAGCAGTGAAAGAGGGTATGGGGCCAACGTCCTGACTTTC,CASSERGYGANVLTF
TRBV29-1,.,TRBJ2-6,.,TGCAGCGTTGAAGGGGGGGCCCAGTTAAGCTCTGGGGCCAACGTCCTGACTTTC,CSVEGGAQLSSGANVLTF
TRBV12-3/TRBV12-4,TRBD1,TRBJ2-1,few,TGTGCCAGCAGTTTAGCGCTTTCGAGACAGGGCTACAATGAGCAGTTCTTC,CASSLALSRQGYNEQFF
TRBV6-5,TRBD2,TRBJ2-7,many,TGTGCCAGCAGTCCTGCGGGGGGAACCTACGAGCAGTACTTC,CASSPAGGTYEQYF
TRBV27,TRBD1,TRBJ1-1,.,TGTGCCAGCAGTTTATCCGCAGGGGGCAGGTCCGAAGCTTTCTTT,CASSLSAGGRSEAFF
TRBV20-1,.,TRBJ1-6,.,TGCAGTCCGAGGCTTTCGGGAGATTCACCCCTCCACTTT,CSPRLSGDSPLHF